This TCR beta chain comes out of a study of blood T cells in healthy people across ages. Study observations and caveats: Unknown donor CMV status possibly confounded expanded clonotype changes.

In regard to this clonotype: The target antigen is unknown.

Through a sample-barcoded 5' primer and a J-beta primer mix, a second PCR was run for about 6 to 11 cycles. TCRdb ran MiXCR on the 5' RACE reads and lists one entry per CDR3 protein. This table has about 640,000 distinct CDR3 sequences, approximately 40% appearing once. Germline V lookup: CDR1 SGDLS, CDR2 YYNGEE. V was clipped by 0 bases and J by 4 bases, with 10 bases between them. CDR3 length equals 15 residues. This receptor was identified in an elderly man in good health. The chain links TRBV9 to TRBJ2-2; no definite D call. Sequences were obtained from blood. The CDR3 DNA reads as TGTGCCAGCAGCGTAGTTAGCTCGGGCACCGGGGAGCTGTTTTTT. Translated: CASSVVSSGTGELFF.